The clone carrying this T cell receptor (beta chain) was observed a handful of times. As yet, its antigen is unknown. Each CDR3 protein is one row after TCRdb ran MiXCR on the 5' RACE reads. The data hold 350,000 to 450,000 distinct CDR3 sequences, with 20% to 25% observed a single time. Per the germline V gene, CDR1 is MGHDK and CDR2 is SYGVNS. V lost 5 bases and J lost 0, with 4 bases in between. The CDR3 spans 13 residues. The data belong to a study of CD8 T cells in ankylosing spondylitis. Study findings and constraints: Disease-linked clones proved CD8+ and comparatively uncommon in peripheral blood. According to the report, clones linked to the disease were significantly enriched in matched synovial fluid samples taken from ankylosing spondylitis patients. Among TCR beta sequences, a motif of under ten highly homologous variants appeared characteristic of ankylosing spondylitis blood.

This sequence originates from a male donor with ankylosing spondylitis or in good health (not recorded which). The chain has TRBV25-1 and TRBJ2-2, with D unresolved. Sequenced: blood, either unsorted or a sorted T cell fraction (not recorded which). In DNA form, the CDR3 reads TGTGCCAGCAGTCAAACGAACACCGGGGAGCTGTTTTTT. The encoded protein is CASSQTNTGELFF.